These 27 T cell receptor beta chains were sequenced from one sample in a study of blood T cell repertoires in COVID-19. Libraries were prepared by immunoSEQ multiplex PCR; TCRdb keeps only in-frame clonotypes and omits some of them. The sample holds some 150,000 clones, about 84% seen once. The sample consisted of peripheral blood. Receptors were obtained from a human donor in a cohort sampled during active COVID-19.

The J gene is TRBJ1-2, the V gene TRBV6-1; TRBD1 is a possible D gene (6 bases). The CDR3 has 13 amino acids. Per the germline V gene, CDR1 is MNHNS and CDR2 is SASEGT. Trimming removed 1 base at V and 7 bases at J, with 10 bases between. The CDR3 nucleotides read TGTGCCAGCAGTGAAGAGGGCAGGGGTGGCTACACCTTC. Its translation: CASSEEGRGGYTF.

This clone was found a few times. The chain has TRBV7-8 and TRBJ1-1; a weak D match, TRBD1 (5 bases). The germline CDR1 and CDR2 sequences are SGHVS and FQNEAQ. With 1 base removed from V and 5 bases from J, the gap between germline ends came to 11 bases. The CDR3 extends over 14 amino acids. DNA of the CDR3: TGTGCCAGCAGCTTAGGTGGGGGGAGGACTGAAGCTTTCTTT. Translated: CASSLGGGRTEAFF.

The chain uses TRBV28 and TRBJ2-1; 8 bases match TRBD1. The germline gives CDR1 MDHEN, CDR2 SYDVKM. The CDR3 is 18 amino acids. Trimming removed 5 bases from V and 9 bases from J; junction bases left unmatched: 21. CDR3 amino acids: CASSPEWTGLSVGGEQFF. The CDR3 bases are TGTGCCAGCAGTCCAGAATGGACAGGGTTAAGCGTGGGTGGTGAGCAGTTCTTC.

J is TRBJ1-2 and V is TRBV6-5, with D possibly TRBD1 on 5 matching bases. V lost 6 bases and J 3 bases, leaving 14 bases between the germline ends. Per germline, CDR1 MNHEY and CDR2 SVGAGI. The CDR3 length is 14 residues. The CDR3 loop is CASRLSWGDYGYTF. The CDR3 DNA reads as TGTGCCAGCAGGTTATCTTGGGGGGACTATGGCTACACCTTC.

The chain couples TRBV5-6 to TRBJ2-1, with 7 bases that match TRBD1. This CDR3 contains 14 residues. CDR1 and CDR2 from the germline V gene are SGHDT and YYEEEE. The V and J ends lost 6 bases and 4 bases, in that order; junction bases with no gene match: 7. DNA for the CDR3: TGTGCCAGCATCCGGGACAGATCATACAATGAGCAGTTCTTC. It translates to CASIRDRSYNEQFF.

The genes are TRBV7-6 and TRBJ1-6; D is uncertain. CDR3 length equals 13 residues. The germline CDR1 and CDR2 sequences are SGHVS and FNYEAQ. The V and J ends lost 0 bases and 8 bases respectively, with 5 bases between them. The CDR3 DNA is TGTGCCAGCAGCTTAGCTCTCGATTCACCCCTCCACTTT. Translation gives CASSLALDSPLHF.

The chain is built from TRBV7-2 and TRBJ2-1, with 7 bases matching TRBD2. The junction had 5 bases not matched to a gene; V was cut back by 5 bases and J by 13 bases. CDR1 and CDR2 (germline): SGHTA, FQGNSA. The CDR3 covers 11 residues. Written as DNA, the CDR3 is TGTGCCAGCAGCCGACTAGCCGTACAGTTCTTC. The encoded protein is CASSRLAVQFF.

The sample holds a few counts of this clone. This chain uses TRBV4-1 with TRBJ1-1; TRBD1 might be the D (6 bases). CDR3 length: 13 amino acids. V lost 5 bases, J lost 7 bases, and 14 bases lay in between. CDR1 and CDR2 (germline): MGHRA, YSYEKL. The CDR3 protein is CASSFRQELEAFF. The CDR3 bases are TGCGCCAGCAGCTTTCGACAGGAACTTGAAGCTTTCTTT.

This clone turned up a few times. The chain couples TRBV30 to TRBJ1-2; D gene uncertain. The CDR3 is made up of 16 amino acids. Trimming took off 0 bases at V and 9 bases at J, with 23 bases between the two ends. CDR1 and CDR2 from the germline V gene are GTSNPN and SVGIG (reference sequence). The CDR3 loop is CAWSVPPGVGPRSYTF. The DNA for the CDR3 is TGTGCCTGGAGTGTACCCCCGGGAGTAGGCCCTCGGAGCTACACCTTC.

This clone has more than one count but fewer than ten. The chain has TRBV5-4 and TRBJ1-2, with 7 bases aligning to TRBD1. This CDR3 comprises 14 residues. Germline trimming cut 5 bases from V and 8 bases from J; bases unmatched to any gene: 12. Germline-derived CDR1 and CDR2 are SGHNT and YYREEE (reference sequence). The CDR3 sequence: CASRARDRVEGYTF. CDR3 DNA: TGTGCCAGCAGGGCTAGAGACAGGGTAGAAGGCTACACCTTC.

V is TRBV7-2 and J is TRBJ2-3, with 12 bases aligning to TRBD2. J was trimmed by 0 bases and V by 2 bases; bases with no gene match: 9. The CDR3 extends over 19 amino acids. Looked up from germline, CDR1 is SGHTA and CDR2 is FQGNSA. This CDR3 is CASSLSPWTSGESTDTQYF. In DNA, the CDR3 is TGTGCCAGCAGCTTATCACCCTGGACTAGCGGGGAAAGCACAGATACGCAGTATTTT.

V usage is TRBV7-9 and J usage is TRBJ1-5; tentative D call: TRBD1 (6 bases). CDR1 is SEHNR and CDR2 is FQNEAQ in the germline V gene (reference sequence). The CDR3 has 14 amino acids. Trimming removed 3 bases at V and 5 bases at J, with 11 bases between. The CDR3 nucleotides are TGTGCCAGCAGCTTCGGGACAAGGGATCAGCCCCAGCATTTT. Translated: CASSFGTRDQPQHF.

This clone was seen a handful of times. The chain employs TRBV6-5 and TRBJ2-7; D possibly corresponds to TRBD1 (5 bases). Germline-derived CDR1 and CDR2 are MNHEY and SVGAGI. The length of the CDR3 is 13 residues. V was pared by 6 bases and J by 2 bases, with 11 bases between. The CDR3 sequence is CASSRTSTYEQYF. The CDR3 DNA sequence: TGTGCCAGCAGCAGGACAAGCACCTACGAGCAGTACTTC.

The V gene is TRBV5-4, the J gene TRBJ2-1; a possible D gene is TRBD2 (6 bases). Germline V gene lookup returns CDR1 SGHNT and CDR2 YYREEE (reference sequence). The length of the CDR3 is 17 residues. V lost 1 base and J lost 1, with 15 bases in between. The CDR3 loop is CASSLRFGGVSYNEQFF. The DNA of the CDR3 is TGTGCCAGCAGCTTGAGGTTCGGCGGGGTTTCCTACAATGAGCAGTTCTTC.

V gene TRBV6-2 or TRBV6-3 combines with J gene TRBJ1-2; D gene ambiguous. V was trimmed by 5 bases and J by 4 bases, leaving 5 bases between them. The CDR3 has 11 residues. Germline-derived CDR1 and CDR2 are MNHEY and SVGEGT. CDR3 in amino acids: CASSTGYGYTF. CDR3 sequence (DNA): TGTGCCAGCAGTACCGGCTATGGCTACACCTTC.

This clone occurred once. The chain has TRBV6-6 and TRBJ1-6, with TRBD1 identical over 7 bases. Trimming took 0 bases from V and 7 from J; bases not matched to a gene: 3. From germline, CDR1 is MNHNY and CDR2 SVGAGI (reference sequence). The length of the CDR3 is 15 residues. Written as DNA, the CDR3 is TGTGCCAGCAGTTACTCGTCAGGGGGGAATTCACCCCTCCACTTT. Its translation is CASSYSSGGNSPLHF.

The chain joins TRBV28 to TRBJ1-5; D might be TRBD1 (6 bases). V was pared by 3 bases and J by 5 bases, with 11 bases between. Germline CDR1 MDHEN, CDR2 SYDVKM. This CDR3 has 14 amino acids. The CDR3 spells CASSFSQGYQPQHF. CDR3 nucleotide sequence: TGTGCCAGCAGTTTTTCACAGGGATATCAGCCCCAGCATTTT.

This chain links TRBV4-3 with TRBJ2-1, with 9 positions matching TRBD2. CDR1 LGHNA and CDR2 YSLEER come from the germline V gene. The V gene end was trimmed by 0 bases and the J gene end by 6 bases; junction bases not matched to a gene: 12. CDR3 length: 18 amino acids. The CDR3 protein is CASSQEASGVGLFNEQFF. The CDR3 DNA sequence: TGCGCCAGCAGCCAAGAGGCTAGCGGGGTGGGTTTGTTCAATGAGCAGTTCTTC.

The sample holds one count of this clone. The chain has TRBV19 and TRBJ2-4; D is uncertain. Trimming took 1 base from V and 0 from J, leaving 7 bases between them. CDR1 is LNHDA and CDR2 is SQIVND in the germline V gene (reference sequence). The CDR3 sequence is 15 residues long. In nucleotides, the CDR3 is TGTGCCAGTAGTATAGTTGGGCTAGCCAAAAACATTCAGTACTTC. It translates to CASSIVGLAKNIQYF.

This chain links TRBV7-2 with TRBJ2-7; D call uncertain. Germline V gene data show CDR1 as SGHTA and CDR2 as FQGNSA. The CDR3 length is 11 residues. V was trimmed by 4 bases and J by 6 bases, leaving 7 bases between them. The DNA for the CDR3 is TGTGCCAGCAGCTCCCTCAGCGAGCAGTACTTC. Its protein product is CASSSLSEQYF.

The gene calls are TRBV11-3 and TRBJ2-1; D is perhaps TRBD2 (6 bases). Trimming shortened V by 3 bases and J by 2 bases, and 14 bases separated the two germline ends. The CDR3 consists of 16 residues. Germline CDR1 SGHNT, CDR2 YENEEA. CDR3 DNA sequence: TGTGCCAGCAGCTTGGGTTCCGGGGGACCCTACAATGAGCAGTTCTTC. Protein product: CASSLGSGGPYNEQFF. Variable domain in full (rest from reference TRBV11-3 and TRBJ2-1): EAGVVQSPRYKIIEKKQPVAFWCNPISGHNTLYWYLQNLGQGPELLIRYENEEAVDDSQLPKDRFSAERLKGVDSTLKIQPAELGDSAVYLCASSLGSGGPYNEQFFGPGTRLTVL.

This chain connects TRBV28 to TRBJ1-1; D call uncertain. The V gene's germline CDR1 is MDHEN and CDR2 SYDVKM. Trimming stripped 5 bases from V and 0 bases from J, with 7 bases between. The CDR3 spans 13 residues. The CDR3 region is CASSLYMNTEAFF. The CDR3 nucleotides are TGTGCCAGCAGTCTTTACATGAACACTGAAGCTTTCTTT. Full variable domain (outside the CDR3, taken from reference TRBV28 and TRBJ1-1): DVKVTQSSRYLVKRTGEKVFLECVQDMDHENMFWYRQDPGLGLRLIYFSYDVKMKEKGDIPEGYSVSREKKERFSLILESASTNQTSMYLCASSLYMNTEAFFGQGTRLTVV.

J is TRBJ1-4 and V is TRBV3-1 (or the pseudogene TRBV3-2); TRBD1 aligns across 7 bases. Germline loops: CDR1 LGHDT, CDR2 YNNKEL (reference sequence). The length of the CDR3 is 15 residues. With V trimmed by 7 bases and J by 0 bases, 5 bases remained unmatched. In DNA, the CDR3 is TGTGCCAGCAAAGGGACAGCCCCAACTAATGAAAAACTGTTTTTT. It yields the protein CASKGTAPTNEKLFF.

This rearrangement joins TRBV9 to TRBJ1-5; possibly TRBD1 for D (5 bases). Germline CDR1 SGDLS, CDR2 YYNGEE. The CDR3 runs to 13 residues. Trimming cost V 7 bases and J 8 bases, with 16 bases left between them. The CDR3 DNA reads TGTGCCAGCTTCCGGGGGTGGCGGGAGCCCCAGCATTTT. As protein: CASFRGWREPQHF.

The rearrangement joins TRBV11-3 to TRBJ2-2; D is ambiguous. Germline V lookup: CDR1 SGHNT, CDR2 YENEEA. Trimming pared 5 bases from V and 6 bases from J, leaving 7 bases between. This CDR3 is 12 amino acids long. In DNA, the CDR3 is TGTGCCAGCAGCCACTCGGCCGGGGAGCTGTTTTTT. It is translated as CASSHSAGELFF.

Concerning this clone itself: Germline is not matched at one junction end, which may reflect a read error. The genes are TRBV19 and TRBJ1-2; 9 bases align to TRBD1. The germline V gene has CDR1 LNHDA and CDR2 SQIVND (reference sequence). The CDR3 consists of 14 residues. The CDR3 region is CASSIVGGQGRSIF. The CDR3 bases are TGTGCCAGTAGTATAGTTGGAGGACAGGGGCGTTCCATCTTC.

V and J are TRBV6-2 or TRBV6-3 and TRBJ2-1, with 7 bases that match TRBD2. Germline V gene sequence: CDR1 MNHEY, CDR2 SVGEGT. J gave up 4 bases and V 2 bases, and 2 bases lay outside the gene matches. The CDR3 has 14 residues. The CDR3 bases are TGTGCCAGCAGTTACGGGGGGGGTTACAATGAGCAGTTCTTC. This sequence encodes CASSYGGGYNEQFF.